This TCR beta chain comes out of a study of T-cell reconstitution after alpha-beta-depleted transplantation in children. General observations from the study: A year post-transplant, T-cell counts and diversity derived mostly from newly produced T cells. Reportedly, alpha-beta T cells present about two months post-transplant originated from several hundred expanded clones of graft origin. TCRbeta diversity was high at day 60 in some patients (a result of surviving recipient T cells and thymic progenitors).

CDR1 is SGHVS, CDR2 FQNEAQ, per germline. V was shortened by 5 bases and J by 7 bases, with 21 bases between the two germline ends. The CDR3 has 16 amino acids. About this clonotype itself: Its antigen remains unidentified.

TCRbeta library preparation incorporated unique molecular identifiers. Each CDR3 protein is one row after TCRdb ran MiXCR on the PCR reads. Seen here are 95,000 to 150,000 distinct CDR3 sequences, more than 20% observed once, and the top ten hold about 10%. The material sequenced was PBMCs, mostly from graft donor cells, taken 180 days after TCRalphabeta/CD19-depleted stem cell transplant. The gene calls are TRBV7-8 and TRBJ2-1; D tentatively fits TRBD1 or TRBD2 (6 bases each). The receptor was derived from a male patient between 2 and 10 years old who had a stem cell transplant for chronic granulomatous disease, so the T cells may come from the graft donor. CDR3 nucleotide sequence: TGTGCCAGCAGCCCCCCGGGGCTTAGGGGGAGGAATGAGCAGTTCTTC. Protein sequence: CASSPPGLRGRNEQFF.